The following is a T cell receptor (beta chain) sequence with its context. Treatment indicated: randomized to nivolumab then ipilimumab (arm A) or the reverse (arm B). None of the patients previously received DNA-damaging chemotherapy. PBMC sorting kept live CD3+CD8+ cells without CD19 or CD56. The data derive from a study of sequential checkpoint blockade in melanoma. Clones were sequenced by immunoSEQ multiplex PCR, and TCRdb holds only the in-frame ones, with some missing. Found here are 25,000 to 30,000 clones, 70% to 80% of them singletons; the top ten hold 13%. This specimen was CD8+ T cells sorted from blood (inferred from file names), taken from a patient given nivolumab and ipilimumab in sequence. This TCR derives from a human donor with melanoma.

CDR3: CASSLSTEYEQYF. CDR3 DNA sequence: TGTGCCAGCAGTTTATCGACAGAATACGAGCAGTACTTC. J is TRBJ2-7 and V is TRBV27; perhaps TRBD1 as D (5 bases). Germline CDR1 MNHEY, CDR2 SMNVEV (reference sequence). V was cut by 0 bases and J by 4 bases, with 7 bases left in between. The CDR3 length is 13 residues.